These 12 T cell receptor beta chains originate from one sample sequenced in a study of T-cell reconstitution after alpha-beta-depleted transplantation in children. TCRbeta library preparation incorporated unique molecular identifiers. Each CDR3 protein gets one entry after TCRdb re-called the PCR reads with MiXCR. Here the sample spans about 640,000 distinct CDR3 sequences, roughly 15% being singletons. The material was PBMCs from the stem cell graft donor, obtained from the stem cell graft. The source of these receptors is a human donor who donated a stem cell graft to a child with acute myeloid leukemia.

This chain uses TRBV7-2 with TRBJ2-2, with 9 bases aligning to TRBD1. Looked up from germline, CDR1 is SGHTA and CDR2 is FQGNSA. This CDR3 has 20 amino acids. V shed 2 bases, J shed 2 bases, and the junction held 15 bases outside the gene matches. CDR3: CASSLRAGTGSRFNTGELFF. The CDR3 DNA follows: TGTGCCAGCAGCTTACGCGCGGGGACAGGGTCCCGCTTCAACACCGGGGAGCTGTTTTTT.

In this sample, this clonotype turned up a few times. This sequence joins TRBV7-2 and TRBJ2-3; D unresolved. The CDR3 length is 16 residues. Trimming pared 6 bases from V and 0 bases from J, leaving 16 bases between. The germline V gene has CDR1 SGHTA and CDR2 FQGNSA. This CDR3 reads CASRGIQAVSTDTQYF. CDR3 in DNA: TGTGCCAGCAGGGGGATCCAGGCAGTCAGCACAGATACGCAGTATTTT.

In its sample, this clonotype was seen many times. The rearrangement joins TRBV7-9 to TRBJ2-7, with 7 bases that match TRBD1. The CDR3 is 16 residues long. The germline V gene has CDR1 SEHNR and CDR2 FQNEAQ (reference sequence). Germline trimming cut 6 bases from V and 3 bases from J; bases unmatched to any gene: 14. The CDR3 DNA is TGTGCCAGCAGTATGACGGGACAGCCATTGAGCTACGAGCAGTACTTC. Translation: CASSMTGQPLSYEQYF.

This clonotype was seen at least ten times. This rearrangement joins TRBV20-1 to TRBJ1-6; maybe TRBD1 (5 bases). The CDR3 is made up of 13 amino acids. Per germline, CDR1 DFQATT and CDR2 SNEGSKA (reference sequence). Trimming took off 6 bases at V and 8 bases at J, with 14 bases between the two ends. CDR3 nucleotides: TGCAGTGCAGAGGGGACGGAGTATTCACCCCTCCACTTT. Protein sequence: CSAEGTEYSPLHF.

This clonotype was observed at least ten times. This chain joins TRBV29-1 and TRBJ2-5, with D unresolved. The CDR3 runs 10 residues. V lost 5 bases and J lost 5, with 6 bases in between. Germline-derived CDR1 and CDR2 are SQVTM and ANQGSEA. CDR3 bases: TGCAGCGTTCGGGTGGAGACCCAGTACTTC. This encodes CSVRVETQYF.

This sequence joins TRBV7-9 and TRBJ1-1, with D possibly matching TRBD1 (5 bases). This CDR3 comprises 15 residues. From germline, CDR1 is SEHNR and CDR2 FQNEAQ (reference sequence). Trimming stripped 4 bases from V and 4 bases from J, with 16 bases between. The CDR3 spells CASSSVSGVGTEAFF. The CDR3, as DNA: TGTGCCAGCAGCTCTGTTTCGGGGGTCGGCACTGAAGCTTTCTTT.

The rearrangement links TRBV5-1 to TRBJ2-7; D remains unclear. Trimming shortened V by 1 base and J by 1 base, and 15 bases separated the two germline ends. CDR1 SGHRS and CDR2 YFSETQ come from the germline V gene. This CDR3 spans 16 amino acids. The CDR3 loop is CASSLLISGSSYEQYF. CDR3 DNA sequence: TGCGCCAGCAGCTTGTTGATCTCGGGCAGTTCCTACGAGCAGTACTTC.

The chain recombines TRBV25-1 with TRBJ2-2; TRBD1 aligns across 9 bases. Looked up from germline, CDR1 is MGHDK and CDR2 is SYGVNS. The CDR3 spans 15 residues. After removal of 1 base from V and 5 bases from J, the junction contained 2 bases not matched to a gene. The CDR3 here is CASSEWDRVTGELFF. The CDR3 nucleotides read TGTGCCAGCAGTGAATGGGACAGGGTGACCGGGGAGCTGTTTTTT.

At least ten counts were recorded for this clonotype. The rearrangement links TRBV20-1 to TRBJ2-1; TRBD2 aligns across 13 bases. In germline, CDR1 is DFQATT, CDR2 SNEGSKA (reference sequence). The CDR3 is 15 residues long. V shed 6 bases, J shed 5 bases, and the junction held 7 bases outside the gene matches. In nucleotides, the CDR3 is TGCAGTGCCTACTTGGGACTAGCGGGGAACAATGAGCAGTTCTTC. It translates to CSAYLGLAGNNEQFF.

This sequence joins TRBV7-3 and TRBJ1-2; 7 nucleotides align to TRBD1. V dropped 5 bases and J dropped 4; count of bases not matched to a gene: 10. The germline gives CDR1 SGHTA, CDR2 FQGTGA. The CDR3 totals 15 residues. The CDR3 nucleotides read TGTGCCAGCAGCCGCCAACAGGGGTCCGCCTATGGCTACACCTTC. Translating gives CASSRQQGSAYGYTF.

This clonotype has a handful of counts. This chain joins TRBV29-1 and TRBJ1-1; TRBD1 is a possible D gene (6 bases). V lost 6 bases, J lost 3 bases, and 11 bases lay in between. The CDR3 is made up of 12 amino acids. In germline, CDR1 is SQVTM, CDR2 ANQGSEA. As DNA, the CDR3 is TGCAGCGTGAAGGGGGATTACACTGAAGCTTTCTTT. Protein: CSVKGDYTEAFF.

A remark on this clonotype: A much bigger clone sits one base away, suggesting this may be a read error. This chain uses TRBV6-1 with TRBJ2-1; no clear D. V lost 6 bases and J lost 0, with 12 bases in between. Per the germline V gene, CDR1 is MNHNS and CDR2 is SASEGT. The CDR3 runs to 15 residues. For the CDR3, the DNA is TGTGCCAGCAGGGATACTGGTTGCTCCTACAATGAGCAGTTCTTC. Protein product: CASRDTGCSYNEQFF.